Listed below are T cell receptor beta chains from one sample, sequenced in a study of B cell selection in AIRE deficiency. TCRdb keeps only in-frame clones here, not all; method: immunoSEQ multiplex PCR. Here the sample spans roughly 26,000 clones, around 92% being singletons. The sample was CD4+CD25+ Tregs sorted from PBMCs. These receptors all come from a human donor in good health. Each CDR3 is given with its conserved first and last residue. Only some rows state a clone size, as once, few, many or a class for expanded clones.

>TRBJ1-1|TRBV6-6|15|.
CASSYSRIPNTEAFF
>TRBJ2-7|TRBV7-2|15|.
CASSLVDRGSYEQYF
>TRBJ1-2|TRBV9|14|.
CASSVGDRNYGYTF
>TRBJ2-3|TRBV9|15|.
CASSVAVGGTDTQYF
>TRBJ2-5|TRBV7-8|15|.
CASSPVGTSGEGQYF
>TRBJ2-1|TRBV6-4|14|.
CASSDSLFGNEQFF
>TRBJ2-2|TRBV27|19|.
CASSPPPGLAGGDTGELFF
>TRBJ1-2|TRBV7-9|13|.
CASSSRDSYGYTF
>TRBJ1-4|TRBV7-2|17|.
CASSPPGSPATNEKLFF
>TRBJ2-3|TRBV7-3|17|.
CASSTTNGKESTDTQYF
>TRBJ1-6|TRBV10-3|16|.
CAISEPGTGGIAALHF
>TRBJ1-1|TRBV18|11|.
CASSTNTEAFF
>TRBJ1-5|TRBV2|14|.
CASSVDLGNQPQHF
>TRBJ2-6|TRBV11-2|18|.
CASSVNGKQQSRANVLTF
>TRBJ1-6|TRBV7-2|16|once
CASNIKVISYNSPLHF
>TRBJ2-7|TRBV21-1|12|.
CASSPGGYEQYF
>TRBJ1-2|TRBV27|11|.
CASGRGYGYTF
>TRBJ2-3|TRBV7-3|15|.
CASSRGTGSTDTQYF
>TRBJ2-2|TRBV11-3|15|once
CASSLGPVNTGELFF
>TRBJ2-3|TRBV13|15|.
CASSLGVRGADTQYF
>TRBJ1-1|TRBV11-2|17|.
CASSLVGRGKVRTEAFF
>TRBJ2-7|TRBV29-1|11|.
CSVQGSYEQYF
>TRBJ2-3|TRBV7-2|17|.
CASSLLLAGGIRDTQYF
>TRBJ2-7|TRBV5-6|11|.
CASSSAYEQYF
>TRBJ1-5|TRBV2|14|few
CASAREGPGQPQHF
>TRBJ1-1|TRBV5-1|15|.
CASSPGTGEYTEAFF
>TRBJ1-4|TRBV4-3|15|.
CASSQGGQSNEKLFF
>TRBJ1-5|TRBV19|14|.
CASSIPRQGQPQHF
>TRBJ2-2|TRBV14|15|.
CASSRVWTAVGELFF
>TRBJ2-5|TRBV5-8|15|.
CASSTLRQGQETQYF
>TRBJ2-5|TRBV15|13|.
CATSRALRETQYF
>TRBJ1-2|TRBV5-1|15|.
CASSLERAGAGGYTF
>TRBJ1-1|TRBV5-4|16|few
CASRQTGEHPMFEAFF
>TRBJ1-5|TRBV28|17|.
CASSSSTQGQWGKPQHF
>TRBJ2-7|TRBV27|17|.
CASSFIAGSPPSYEQYF
>TRBJ2-5|TRBV7-2|12|few
CASSTFQETQYF
>TRBJ2-5|TRBV28|13|.
CASNTDSQETQYF
>TRBJ2-7|TRBV23-1|13|.
CASSQSGFYEQYF
>TRBJ2-1|TRBV18|15|.
CASSPRGARMHEQFF
>TRBJ2-3|TRBV7-2|12|.
CASSSRRDTQYF
>TRBJ1-3|TRBV18|18|.
CASSPRTGLFGAGNTIYF
>TRBJ2-5|TRBV19|13|once
CASSIQGRETQYF